These 23 T cell receptor beta chains share one sample of origin, sequenced in a study of CD8+CD57+ T cells in acquired aplastic anemia. The TCR beta profiling, which covered VDJ combination and CDR3 sequence, was carried out using genomic DNA as the template. TCRdb passed the reads through MiXCR, listing each CDR3 protein once. The sample comprises approximately 170,000 distinct CDR3 sequences, approximately 44% of which are singletons, and roughly 3.2% rests with the top ten. Patients sequenced had flow cytometry evidence of CD8+CD57+ cell expansion. Sequencing was performed on sorted CD4+, CD8+, or CD8+CD57+ T cells (not recorded which) from PBMCs. Receptors were obtained from a human donor with aplastic anemia.

V and J are TRBV25-1 and TRBJ2-3; the D gene could be TRBD1 or TRBD2 (5 bases each). V lost 3 bases and J lost 4, with 11 bases in between. The CDR3 spans 14 residues. Germline loops: CDR1 MGHDK, CDR2 SYGVNS. DNA for the CDR3: TGTGCCAGCAGTGAGGGACCTTACTCAGATACGCAGTATTTT. This translates into CASSEGPYSDTQYF.

For the CDR3, the DNA is TGCAGCGTTGTGTCTGGGACCTTAATGAACACTGAAGCTTTCTTT. Translating gives CSVVSGTLMNTEAFF. The chain combines TRBV29-1 with TRBJ1-1; a weak D match, TRBD1 (5 bases). V lost 4 bases to trimming and J lost 0 bases, with 15 bases between them. The CDR3 consists of 15 residues. Germline values: CDR1 SQVTM, CDR2 ANQGSEA.

This clonotype was recorded at least ten times. The V and J genes are TRBV20-1 and TRBJ1-6, with D maybe TRBD1 (6 bases). Germline assignment: CDR1 DFQATT and CDR2 SNEGSKA (reference sequence). This CDR3 region has 15 residues. The V and J ends lost 0 bases and 10 bases respectively, with 16 bases between them. The CDR3 DNA is TGCAGTGCTAGAGATATGGTCCAGGGGCCCTCACCCCTCCACTTT. It specifies CSARDMVQGPSPLHF.

This clonotype was counted ten times or more. V and J are TRBV25-1 and TRBJ1-2; perhaps TRBD1 as D (6 bases). The CDR3 loop spans 13 amino acids. Trimming shortened V by 5 bases and J by 7 bases, and 14 bases separated the two germline ends. Germline V gene lookup returns CDR1 MGHDK and CDR2 SYGVNS. The CDR3 reads CASSQRGGVGYTF. Written as DNA, the CDR3 is TGTGCCAGCAGTCAAAGGGGGGGAGTTGGCTACACCTTC.

This clonotype was seen ten or more times. The chain links TRBV5-5 to TRBJ1-5; D perhaps matches TRBD1 (6 bases). CDR1 and CDR2 from the germline V gene are SGHKS and YYEKEE (reference sequence). The CDR3 extends over 15 amino acids. V lost 1 base and J lost 4, with 12 bases in between. The DNA for the CDR3 is TGTGCCAGCAGCTTGTTCGGGGGCATTAATCAGCCCCAGCATTTT. This translates into CASSLFGGINQPQHF.

This clonotype has ten or more counts. The rearrangement links TRBV6-1 to TRBJ2-6; no clear D. The germline V gene has CDR1 MNHNS and CDR2 SASEGT. The CDR3 loop spans 15 amino acids. V dropped 2 bases and J dropped 0 bases, with 5 bases sitting between them. The CDR3 protein is CASSEMVSGANVLTF. In DNA form, the CDR3 reads TGTGCCAGCAGTGAAATGGTCTCTGGGGCCAACGTCCTGACTTTC.

V usage is TRBV7-9 and J usage is TRBJ1-1; D gene ambiguous. The CDR3 has 13 residues. V shed 2 bases and J shed 5 bases, with 9 bases lying between them. The germline V gene encodes CDR1 SEHNR and CDR2 FQNEAQ (reference sequence). Written as DNA, the CDR3 is TGTGCCAGCAGCTTATCCCCCCCGACTGAAGCTTTCTTT. Translated, it gives CASSLSPPTEAFF.

The CDR3 DNA reads TGTGCCAGTAGTATTACAGGGCTGAATGAAAAACTGTTTTTT. Translation: CASSITGLNEKLFF. The chain carries TRBV19 and TRBJ1-4; D might be TRBD1 (6 bases). This CDR3 has 14 residues. Trimming shortened V by 3 bases and J by 5 bases, and 10 bases separated the two germline ends. CDR1 LNHDA and CDR2 SQIVND come from the germline V gene (reference sequence).

In its sample, this clonotype was seen many times. This chain links TRBV4-1 with TRBJ1-2; the D gene is possibly TRBD1 (5 bases). Trimming took off 2 bases at V and 6 bases at J, with 10 bases between the two ends. The CDR3 runs 13 residues. Germline loops: CDR1 MGHRA, CDR2 YSYEKL. Written as DNA, the CDR3 is TGCGCCAGCAGCCAAAGGGAAGGGGATGGCTACACCTTC. Amino acids: CASSQREGDGYTF.

The rearrangement links TRBV24-1 to TRBJ1-5; D unclear. The V gene's germline CDR1 is KGHDR and CDR2 SFDVKD. Between the trimmed V and J ends, which lost 0 bases and 7 bases, there was a span of 15 bases. CDR3 length: 16 amino acids. The CDR3: CATSDLPGRGSQPQHF. The CDR3 nucleotides read TGTGCCACCAGTGATTTGCCGGGCCGTGGCTCCCAGCCCCAGCATTTT.

This clonotype occurred many times. The J gene is TRBJ2-2, the V gene TRBV5-6, with TRBD1 matching over 7 bases. Germline V gene lookup returns CDR1 SGHDT and CDR2 YYEEEE. The ends lost 3 bases at V and 2 bases at J; junction bases unmatched: 4. The length of the CDR3 is 15 residues. CDR3: CASSSWDRNTGELFF. The CDR3 DNA is TGTGCCAGCAGCTCCTGGGACAGAAACACCGGGGAGCTGTTTTTT.

About this clonotype: A much larger clone lies one base from this, so it may be a read error. This chain links TRBV5-6 with TRBJ2-1; a weak D match, TRBD1 (6 bases). This CDR3 comprises 16 residues. Germline V CDR1 and CDR2: SGHDT, YYEEEE. V was shortened by 4 bases and J by 0 bases, with 14 bases between the two germline ends. CDR3 amino acids: CASSVDRISSYNEQFF. CDR3 DNA: TGTGCCAGCAGCGTCGACAGGATCAGCTCCTACAATGAGCAGTTCTTC.

V usage is TRBV20-1 and J usage is TRBJ2-5, with a weak D call TRBD1 (5 bases). This CDR3 has 11 amino acids. V was clipped by 7 bases and J by 0 bases, with 6 bases between them. The germline gives CDR1 DFQATT, CDR2 SNEGSKA (reference sequence). CDR3 residues: CSGQYQETQYF. The CDR3 nucleotides are TGCAGTGGACAGTACCAAGAGACCCAGTACTTC.

This clonotype was seen ten or more times. The chain carries TRBV5-1 and TRBJ1-2; D gene unclear. Germline CDR1 reads SGHRS; CDR2 reads YFSETQ. The CDR3 loop spans 12 amino acids. Trimming removed 6 bases at V and 1 base at J, with 7 bases between. The chain's CDR3 is CASTPDNYGYTF. In DNA, the CDR3 is TGCGCCAGCACGCCCGATAACTATGGCTACACCTTC.

The V call is TRBV24-1, the J call TRBJ1-4; D unclear. Germline values: CDR1 KGHDR, CDR2 SFDVKD. CDR3 size: 13 residues. Between the trimmed V and J ends, which lost 6 bases and 7 bases, there was a span of 11 bases. The CDR3 reads CATSSYLLEKLFF. DNA of the CDR3: TGTGCCACCAGTTCCTACCTACTTGAAAAACTGTTTTTT.

This clonotype showed up many times. The gene calls are TRBV6-5 and TRBJ1-1, with D hard to call. Germline-derived CDR1 and CDR2 are MNHEY and SVGAGI. The CDR3 length is 12 residues. V shed 9 bases and J shed 1 base, with 9 bases lying between them. The CDR3 DNA is TGTGCCAGTCACAGACCGAACACTGAAGCTTTCTTT. Protein product: CASHRPNTEAFF.

In its sample, this clonotype was seen many times. V is TRBV20-1 and J is TRBJ2-1, with 14 bases fitting TRBD2. After removal of 3 bases from V and 9 bases from J, the junction contained 7 bases not matched to a gene. Germline assignment: CDR1 DFQATT and CDR2 SNEGSKA (reference sequence). This CDR3 is 15 amino acids long. The CDR3, as DNA: TGCAGTGCTAGGGGACTAGCGGGAGTTTATGGTGAGCAGTTCTTC. Protein sequence: CSARGLAGVYGEQFF.

This clonotype has at least ten counts. CDR3 residues: CASSLEGGLRETQYF. In DNA, the CDR3 is TGTGCCAGCAGCTTAGAGGGGGGTTTGCGGGAGACCCAGTACTTC. The J gene is TRBJ2-5, the V gene TRBV11-2; TRBD2 is a possible D gene (6 bases). V was clipped by 0 bases and J by 5 bases, with 13 bases between them. The CDR3 extends over 15 amino acids. Per germline, CDR1 SGHAT and CDR2 FQNNGV.

There are many counts of this clonotype. The chain combines TRBV7-2 with TRBJ1-4, with no clear D. This CDR3 contains 12 residues. Trimming left V 5 bases short and J 8 bases short, with 9 bases between. CDR1 SGHTA and CDR2 FQGNSA come from the germline V gene. Here the CDR3 reads CASSAGVEKLFF. CDR3 bases: TGTGCCAGCAGCGCCGGGGTAGAAAAACTGTTTTTT.

Comment on this clonotype: This clone may be a read error of a much larger clone one base away. The chain joins TRBV12-3 or TRBV12-4 to TRBJ1-1, with TRBD1 matching 7 bases. Trimming took 4 bases from V and 5 from J; bases not matched to a gene: 4. The CDR3 runs 13 residues. For the CDR3, the DNA is TGTGCCAGCAGTTCAACAGGGGTTACTGAAGCTTTCTTT. The encoded protein is CASSSTGVTEAFF.

Notes on this clonotype: The CDR3 does not end in the conserved phenylalanine or tryptophan, so this is likely a read error. Because the CDR3's place on the DNA is in doubt, the DNA is left out and the CDR3 is given as listed by TCRdb. This chain uses TRBV19 with TRBJ1-1; the table's D call, TRBD1, has no DNA check behind it. The CDR3 totals 14 residues, both ends included. The germline V gene has CDR1 LNHDA and CDR2 SQIVND (reference sequence). The CDR3 spells CASKARDSDTEAFS.

The V gene is TRBV19, the J gene TRBJ1-5; 11 bases fit TRBD1. CDR1 and CDR2 (germline): LNHDA, SQIVND (reference sequence). The junction had 3 bases not matched to a gene; V was cut back by 3 bases and J by 5 bases. The CDR3 runs 15 residues. CDR3 coding DNA: TGTGCCAGTAGTATGAGGGGACAGGGGGATCAGCCCCAGCATTTT. Residues: CASSMRGQGDQPQHF.

V and J are TRBV6-4 and TRBJ2-5; 9 positions agree with TRBD1. CDR3 length: 15 residues. The junction had 4 bases not matched to a gene; V was cut back by 2 bases and J by 3 bases. Germline loops: CDR1 MRHNA, CDR2 SNTAGT. The CDR3 DNA reads as TGTGCCAGCAGTGACACAGGGGGCCGAAAAGAGACCCAGTACTTC. It is translated as CASSDTGGRKETQYF.